In its sample, the clone carrying this T cell receptor (beta chain) was seen once. Its matching antigen is unknown. Cycle 7 day 1, cycle 4 day 1, and baseline were the timepoints at which blood was sampled. These data are taken from a study of OX40 agonist ivuxolimab in advanced cancers. General study results and limits: Certain nonresponders likewise exhibited a low normalized T-cell clonal expansion.

The CDR3 runs to 15 residues. CDR1 and CDR2 from the germline V gene are SQVTM and ANQGSEA. V was cut by 4 bases and J by 4 bases, with 19 bases left in between. TCRdb keeps only in-frame clones here, not all; method: immunoSEQ multiplex PCR. Here the sample spans roughly 92,000 clones, about 89% being singletons. This specimen consisted of CD4+ or CD8+ T cells sorted from blood, obtained in a trial of the OX40 agonist ivuxolimab. This TCR derives from an adult with an advanced solid tumor such as melanoma, head and neck, liver or kidney cancer. The V call is TRBV29-1, the J call TRBJ1-2; maybe TRBD1 (5 bases). CDR3 sequence: CSVAQRGRIGYGYTF. The CDR3, as DNA: TGCAGCGTTGCCCAAAGGGGCAGGATCGGCTATGGCTACACCTTC. The full variable domain, in which reference TRBV29-1 and TRBJ1-2 provide the parts outside the CDR3, is SAVISQKPSRDICQRGTSLTIQCQVDSQVTMMFWYRQQPGQSLTLIATANQGSEATYESGFVIDKFPISRPNLTFSTLTVSNMSPEDSSIYLCSVAQRGRIGYGYTFGSGTRLTVV.